One and the same sample provided the 27 T cell receptor beta chains below, sequenced in a study of T cells in Graves' hyperthyroidism and ophthalmopathy. What was amplified from RNA transcripts were TCR beta CDR3 regions. The HTBI primer set served for first-round RT-PCR of the TCR CDR3. In TCRdb, the multiplex PCR reads were re-called with MiXCR into one record per CDR3 protein. The data hold fewer than 650,000 distinct CDR3 sequences, with 46% observed a single time. What was sequenced was peripheral blood or thyroid tissue (not recorded which). All receptors derive from an adult woman with Graves' disease, either hyperthyroidism or ophthalmopathy (not recorded which).

This clonotype was detected a few times. The chain is built from TRBV20-1 and TRBJ2-2; TRBD1 agrees at 11 bases. Unmatched junction bases numbered 4, after V lost 1 base and J lost 6 bases. CDR1 and CDR2 (germline): DFQATT, SNEGSKA (reference sequence). The CDR3 has 15 amino acids. The CDR3 is CSARVPGQGAGELFF. DNA for the CDR3: TGCAGTGCTAGAGTTCCGGGACAGGGGGCCGGGGAGCTGTTTTTT.

The chain couples TRBV20-1 to TRBJ1-4; D is uncertain. CDR1 and CDR2 from the germline V gene are DFQATT and SNEGSKA (reference sequence). The CDR3 loop spans 13 amino acids. The ends were cut back, 3 bases at V and 7 bases at J, with 12 bases in the middle. The CDR3: CSASEGMGEKLFF. The CDR3 region has the DNA TGCAGTGCTAGCGAGGGAATGGGTGAAAAACTGTTTTTT.

This clonotype occurred once. The chain links TRBV10-3 to TRBJ1-4, with D hard to call. This CDR3 has 13 amino acids. The germline V gene encodes CDR1 ENHRY and CDR2 SYGVKD. Trimming cost V 5 bases and J 8 bases, with 12 bases left between them. CDR3 sequence: CAISRDLTEKLFF. The CDR3 DNA reads as TGTGCCATCAGTCGGGATCTTACGGAAAAACTGTTTTTT.

As to this clonotype: A read error may be the cause here, since a much bigger clone is one base away. CDR3 in amino acids: CASSQEGTQYF. CDR3 bases: TGTGCCAGCAGCCAAGAGGGGACCCAGTACTTC. The chain carries TRBV4-2 and TRBJ2-5; D gene unclear. The CDR3 is made up of 11 amino acids. Trimming left V 0 bases short and J 7 bases short, with 3 bases between. In germline, CDR1 is LGHNA, CDR2 YNFKEQ.

There are many counts of this clonotype. The V and J genes are TRBV7-9 and TRBJ2-7, with 7 nucleotides matching TRBD1. V lost 7 bases to trimming and J lost 3 bases; unmatched junction nucleotides: 3. The CDR3 loop spans 12 amino acids. Germline V lookup: CDR1 SEHNR, CDR2 FQNEAQ (reference sequence). CDR3 bases: TGTGCCAGCACCCGGGACAGCTACGAGCAGTACTTC. Amino acids: CASTRDSYEQYF.

Concerning this clonotype: One end of the junction fails to match germline, which may point to a read error. This rearrangement joins TRBV15 to TRBJ2-6; 8 bases line up with TRBD1. Germline V gives CDR1 LNHNV, CDR2 YYDKDF (reference sequence). This CDR3 comprises 15 residues. This CDR3 reads CATSKPGGGGNTEAF. As DNA, the CDR3 is TGTGCCACCAGCAAACCAGGGGGCGGAGGGAACACTGAAGCTTTC. Combining the CDR3 with reference TRBV15 and TRBJ2-6 gives the whole variable domain DAMVIQNPRYQVTQFGKPVTLSCSQTLNHNVMYWYQQKSSQAPKLLFHYYDKDFNNEADTPDNFQSRRPNTSFCFLDIRSPGLGDTAMYLCATSKPGGGGNTEAFGAGSRLTVL.

This clonotype was picked up a small number of times. V and J are TRBV20-1 and TRBJ1-4; the D is unclear. CDR1 is DFQATT, CDR2 SNEGSKA, per germline (reference sequence). V was clipped by 2 bases and J by 8 bases, with 15 bases between them. The CDR3 covers 14 residues. The CDR3 nucleotides are TGCAGTGCTAGAATTCGGATTCCGGGGGAAAAACTGTTTTTT. Translated, it gives CSARIRIPGEKLFF.

The chain joins TRBV6-1 to TRBJ1-5, with unresolved D. The CDR3 is 15 residues long. V was trimmed by 4 bases and J by 0 bases, leaving 10 bases between them. The V gene's germline CDR1 is MNHNS and CDR2 SASEGT. The CDR3 coding sequence is TGTGCCAGCAGTGGAGAGACAAATAGCAATCAGCCCCAGCATTTT. Translation gives CASSGETNSNQPQHF.

This chain connects TRBV7-9 to TRBJ1-3, with D perhaps TRBD1 (6 bases). Trimming shortened V by 5 bases and J by 2 bases, and 10 bases separated the two germline ends. The CDR3 extends over 14 amino acids. Germline CDR1 SEHNR, CDR2 FQNEAQ (reference sequence). The CDR3 DNA follows: TGTGCCAGCAGCCCGGGGGCAGCTGGAAACACCATATATTTT. Translating it yields CASSPGAAGNTIYF.

This clonotype has a handful of counts. J is TRBJ2-7 and V is TRBV4-1, with D unresolved. Trimming removed 3 bases from V and 4 bases from J, with 7 bases in between. This CDR3 region has 12 residues. CDR1 is MGHRA and CDR2 is YSYEKL in the germline V gene. The CDR3 here is CASSHSDYEQYF. The DNA for the CDR3 is TGCGCCAGCAGCCACAGTGATTACGAGCAGTACTTC.

Many counts were recorded for this clonotype. The chain couples TRBV5-6 to TRBJ2-7; 11 bases line up with TRBD2. The CDR3 contains 16 residues. The V gene's germline CDR1 is SGHDT and CDR2 YYEEEE. V lost 3 bases and J lost 5; bases outside the gene matches: 10. CDR3 in amino acids: CASSSIAGGALDEQYF. The DNA of the CDR3 is TGTGCCAGCAGCTCAATAGCGGGAGGGGCCCTTGACGAGCAGTACTTC.

This sequence joins TRBV6-6 and TRBJ2-7, with TRBD2 identical over 9 bases. The CDR3 has 16 amino acids. Germline trimming cut 0 bases from V and 6 bases from J; bases unmatched to any gene: 9. Germline CDR1 is MNHNY and CDR2 is SVGAGI (reference sequence). CDR3 coding DNA: TGTGCCAGCAGTTACTCGAGCCCAGCGGGAGGCCTCGAGCAGTACTTC. Protein product: CASSYSSPAGGLEQYF.

V gene TRBV19 combines with J gene TRBJ2-6; D remains unclear. The V and J ends lost 1 base and 0 bases respectively, with 13 bases between them. In germline, CDR1 is LNHDA, CDR2 SQIVND (reference sequence). The CDR3 loop spans 18 amino acids. The DNA of the CDR3 is TGTGCCAGTAGTATAGGGTTCAAACAGCCCTCTGGGGCCAACGTCCTGACTTTC. As protein: CASSIGFKQPSGANVLTF.

J is TRBJ2-7 and V is TRBV29-1, with 9 bases identical to TRBD2. With 8 bases clipped from V and 5 bases from J, the junction kept 7 bases outside the gene matches. Germline V gives CDR1 SQVTM, CDR2 ANQGSEA. The CDR3 contains 12 residues. CDR3 protein: CSLGGLANEQYF. The CDR3 DNA reads TGCAGCTTGGGAGGACTAGCGAACGAGCAGTACTTC.

This clonotype showed up many times. The chain has TRBV9 and TRBJ1-1; TRBD1 agrees at 7 bases. The CDR3 loop spans 13 amino acids. Germline V gene data show CDR1 as SGDLS and CDR2 as YYNGEE. V gave up 3 bases and J gave up 4 bases; unmatched junction bases: 3. CDR3 DNA sequence: TGTGCCAGCAGCGCGGGACAGATCACTGAAGCTTTCTTT. Its translation: CASSAGQITEAFF.

V is TRBV19 and J is TRBJ1-5; TRBD1 might be the D (5 bases). V was clipped by 2 bases and J by 3 bases, with 8 bases between them. The CDR3 is made up of 14 amino acids. Per germline, CDR1 LNHDA and CDR2 SQIVND (reference sequence). CDR3 nucleotides: TGTGCCAGTAGTATATCGACAGACAATCAGCCCCAGCATTTT. Translating it yields CASSISTDNQPQHF.

This clonotype occurred a few times. This chain connects TRBV25-1 to TRBJ1-2; no definite D call. V lost 8 bases and J 2 bases, leaving 9 bases between the germline ends. Per germline, CDR1 MGHDK and CDR2 SYGVNS. The CDR3 totals 12 residues. The CDR3 DNA is TGTGCCAGCGTTGAAATCAACTATGGCTACACCTTC. Translation: CASVEINYGYTF.

V is TRBV7-6 and J is TRBJ2-2; D ambiguous. From germline, CDR1 is SGHVS and CDR2 FNYEAQ. The CDR3 covers 12 residues. Between the trimmed V and J ends, which lost 6 bases and 4 bases, there was a span of 6 bases. CDR3 sequence reads: CASRGLTGELFF. The CDR3 DNA reads as TGTGCCAGCAGGGGCCTCACCGGGGAGCTGTTTTTT. The complete variable domain, with remaining parts taken from reference TRBV7-6 and TRBJ2-2, reads GAGVSQSPRYKVTKRGQDVALRCDPISGHVSLYWYRQALGQGPEFLTYFNYEAQQDKSGLPNDRFSAERPEGSISTLTIQRTEQRDSAMYRCASRGLTGELFFGEGSRLTVL.

The genes are TRBV7-2 and TRBJ1-1; maybe TRBD1 (6 bases). Germline CDR1 SGHTA, CDR2 FQGNSA. V lost 5 bases, J lost 5 bases, and 15 bases lay in between. This CDR3 contains 14 residues. CDR3 sequence reads: CASSVNTGITEAFF. The CDR3 DNA follows: TGTGCCAGCAGCGTCAACACAGGGATAACTGAAGCTTTCTTT.

The rearrangement uses TRBV6-5 and TRBJ2-5; D could derive from TRBD1 or TRBD2 (5 bases each). Germline V gives CDR1 MNHEY, CDR2 SVGAGI. The CDR3 contains 13 residues. Trimming pared 6 bases from V and 3 bases from J, leaving 11 bases between. CDR3: CASRPGTEETQYF. CDR3 nucleotide sequence: TGTGCCAGCAGGCCAGGGACCGAAGAGACCCAGTACTTC.

V and J are TRBV14 and TRBJ2-7, with D possibly TRBD1 on 6 matching bases. This CDR3 is built from 15 residues. Germline CDR1 is SGHDN and CDR2 is FVKESK. The V end lost 5 bases, the J end lost 7 bases, and 21 bases lay between the germline ends. The CDR3 spells CASSYTGDRPLEQYF. In DNA form, the CDR3 reads TGTGCCAGCAGCTATACCGGTGACAGGCCTTTGGAGCAGTACTTC. Combining the CDR3 with reference TRBV14 and TRBJ2-7 gives the whole variable domain EAGVTQFPSHSVIEKGQTVTLRCDPISGHDNLYWYRRVMGKEIKFLLHFVKESKQDESGMPNNRFLAERTGGTYSTLKVQPAELEDSGVYFCASSYTGDRPLEQYFGPGTRLTVT.

J is TRBJ1-6 and V is TRBV7-9, with TRBD1 as a possible D gene (5 bases). V dropped 5 bases and J dropped 7 bases, with 15 bases sitting between them. This CDR3 contains 15 residues. Germline assignment: CDR1 SEHNR and CDR2 FQNEAQ (reference sequence). CDR3 loop: CASSPTGTRNSPLHF. The CDR3 region has the DNA TGTGCCAGCAGCCCCACCGGGACCCGGAATTCACCCCTCCACTTT.

This chain links TRBV25-1 with TRBJ1-6; no clear D gene. The CDR3 sequence is 15 residues long. Germline V gives CDR1 MGHDK, CDR2 SYGVNS. V was cut by 8 bases and J by 0 bases, with 11 bases left in between. This chain's CDR3 is CASFGPSSYNSPLHF. The CDR3 DNA sequence: TGTGCCAGCTTTGGGCCGAGCTCCTATAATTCACCCCTCCACTTT.

This chain connects TRBV2 to TRBJ1-5; perhaps TRBD1 as D (6 bases). The V end lost 6 bases, the J end lost 3 bases, and 12 bases lay between the germline ends. Germline loops: CDR1 SNHLY, CDR2 FYNNEI. This CDR3 has 14 residues. In DNA, the CDR3 is TGTGCCAGCAGCCAGGACAGAATCAATCAGCCCCAGCATTTT. Translating it yields CASSQDRINQPQHF.

The rearrangement joins TRBV6-5 to TRBJ2-5; possibly TRBD2 for D (6 bases). The CDR3 loop spans 14 amino acids. V lost 5 bases to trimming and J lost 4 bases, with 14 bases between them. Looked up from germline, CDR1 is MNHEY and CDR2 is SVGAGI. Here the CDR3 reads CASSEAGGRETQYF. The DNA of the CDR3 is TGTGCCAGCAGTGAAGCAGGAGGGAGAGAGACCCAGTACTTC.

The chain carries TRBV20-1 and TRBJ1-2; 7 positions agree with TRBD1. V shed 0 bases, J shed 7 bases, and the junction held 8 bases outside the gene matches. The CDR3 sequence is 14 residues long. CDR1 and CDR2 (germline): DFQATT, SNEGSKA (reference sequence). The CDR3 is CSARDRTGPGGYTF. CDR3 DNA: TGCAGTGCTAGAGATCGGACAGGACCGGGTGGCTACACCTTC.

The table lists this clonotype with many counts. Here the CDR3 DNA reads TGCAGTGCTAGACGGGGGGACTATGGCTACACCTTC. It is translated as CSARRGDYGYTF. The chain has TRBV20-1 and TRBJ1-2; a weak D match, TRBD1 (5 bases). The CDR3 loop spans 12 amino acids. Per germline, CDR1 DFQATT and CDR2 SNEGSKA (reference sequence). V gave up 2 bases and J gave up 3 bases, with 7 bases separating them.